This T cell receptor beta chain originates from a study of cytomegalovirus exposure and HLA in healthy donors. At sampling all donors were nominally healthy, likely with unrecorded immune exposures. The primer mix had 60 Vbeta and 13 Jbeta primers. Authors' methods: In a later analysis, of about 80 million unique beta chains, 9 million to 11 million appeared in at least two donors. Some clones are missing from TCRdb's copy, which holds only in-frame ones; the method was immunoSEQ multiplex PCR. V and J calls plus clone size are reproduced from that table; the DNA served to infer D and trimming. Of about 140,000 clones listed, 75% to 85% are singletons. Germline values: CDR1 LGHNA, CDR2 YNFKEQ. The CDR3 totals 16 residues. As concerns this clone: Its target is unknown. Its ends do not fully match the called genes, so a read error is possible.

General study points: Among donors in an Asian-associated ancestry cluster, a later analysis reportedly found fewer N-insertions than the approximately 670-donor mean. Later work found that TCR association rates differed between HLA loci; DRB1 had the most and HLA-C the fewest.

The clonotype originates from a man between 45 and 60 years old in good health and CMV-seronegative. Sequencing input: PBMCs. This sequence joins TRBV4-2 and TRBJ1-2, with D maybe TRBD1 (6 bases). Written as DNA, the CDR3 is TGTGCCGGCAGCCAAGCGGAGTCGCTCCCCAGGGGAGGCTACACCTTC. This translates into CAGSQAESLPRGGYTF.